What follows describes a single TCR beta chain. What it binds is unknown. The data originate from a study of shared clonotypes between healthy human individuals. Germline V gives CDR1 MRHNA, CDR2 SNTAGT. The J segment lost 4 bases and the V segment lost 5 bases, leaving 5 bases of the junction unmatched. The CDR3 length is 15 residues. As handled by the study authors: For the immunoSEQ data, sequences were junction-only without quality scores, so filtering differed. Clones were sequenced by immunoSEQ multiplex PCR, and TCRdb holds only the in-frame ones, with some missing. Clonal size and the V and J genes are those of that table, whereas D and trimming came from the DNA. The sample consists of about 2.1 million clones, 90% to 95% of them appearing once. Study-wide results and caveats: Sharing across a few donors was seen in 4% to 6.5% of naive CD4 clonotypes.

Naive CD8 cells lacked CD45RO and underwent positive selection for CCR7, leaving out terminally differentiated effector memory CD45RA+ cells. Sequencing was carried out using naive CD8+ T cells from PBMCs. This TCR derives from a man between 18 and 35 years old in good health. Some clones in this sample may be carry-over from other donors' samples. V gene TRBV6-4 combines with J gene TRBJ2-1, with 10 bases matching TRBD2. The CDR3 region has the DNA TGTGCCAGCAGTCCGACTAGCGGGCTGTACAATGAGCAGTTCTTC. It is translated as CASSPTSGLYNEQFF.